The present T cell receptor beta chain was sequenced within a study of CD8 T cells in ankylosing spondylitis. This clonotype was found many times. TCRdb itself ran the 5' RACE reads through MiXCR, one entry per CDR3 protein. This sample has 85,000 to 100,000 distinct CDR3 sequences, with 7.5% to 9% found just once. V lost 2 bases and J lost 6; bases outside the gene matches: 8. The length of the CDR3 is 16 residues. From germline, CDR1 is SGHKS and CDR2 YYEKEE (reference sequence). The chain has TRBV5-5 and TRBJ2-3; 11 nucleotides agree with TRBD2. The sequence was obtained from a male donor with ankylosing spondylitis or in good health (not recorded which). Sequences were obtained from blood, either unsorted or a sorted T cell fraction (not recorded which). The CDR3 region is CASSFLAGGPGDTQYF. Here the CDR3 DNA reads TGTGCCAGCAGCTTCCTAGCGGGAGGCCCGGGGGATACGCAGTATTTT.